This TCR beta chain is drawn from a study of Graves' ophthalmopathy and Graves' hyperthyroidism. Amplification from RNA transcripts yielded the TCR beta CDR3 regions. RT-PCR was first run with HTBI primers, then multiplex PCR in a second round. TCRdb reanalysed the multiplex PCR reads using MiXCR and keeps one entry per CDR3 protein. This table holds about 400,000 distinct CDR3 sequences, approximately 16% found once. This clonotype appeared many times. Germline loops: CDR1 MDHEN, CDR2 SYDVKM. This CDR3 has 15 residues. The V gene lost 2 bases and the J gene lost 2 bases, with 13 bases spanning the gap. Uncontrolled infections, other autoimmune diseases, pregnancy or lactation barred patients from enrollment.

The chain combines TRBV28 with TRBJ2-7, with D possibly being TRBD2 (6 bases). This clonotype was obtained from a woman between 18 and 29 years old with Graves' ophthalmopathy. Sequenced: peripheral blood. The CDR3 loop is CASSLDIRLAYEQYF. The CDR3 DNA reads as TGTGCCAGCAGTTTAGATATCAGACTAGCCTACGAGCAGTACTTC.